The present T cell receptor (beta chain) was sequenced within a study of blood T cell repertoires in COVID-19. On the study more broadly: Sources were T cells, B-cell-depleted T cells, or PBMCs; the material itself was cDNA or gDNA.

Original methodology: Amplification of reference gene primers provided the estimated nucleated cell counts. Using immunoSEQ multiplex PCR, the repertoire was profiled, and TCRdb retains in-frame clones only, with some absent. The DNA was the basis for D and trimming; V, J and clone size are from that table. Among tens of thousands of clones listed, 70% to 90% were seen once. The CDR3 runs to 14 residues. Germline-derived CDR1 and CDR2 are MGHRA and YSYEKL. Trimming cost V 0 bases and J 9 bases, with 12 bases left between them. Sequenced: PBMCs or T cells enriched from blood (not recorded which). This TCR derives from a woman between 40 and 55 years old with acute COVID-19. The chain recombines TRBV4-1 with TRBJ2-1; possibly TRBD2 for D (5 bases). Written as DNA, the CDR3 is TGCGCCAGCAGCCAAGATACTAGTTTGGCTGAGCAGTTCTTC. Residues: CASSQDTSLAEQFF.